The 5 T cell receptor beta chains below all came from one sample that was sequenced in a study of T cells in Graves' hyperthyroidism and ophthalmopathy. The TCR beta CDR3 regions underwent amplification using RNA transcripts as the source. When the TCR CDR3 underwent first-round RT-PCR, the HTBI primer set was used. Using its own MiXCR run on the multiplex PCR reads, TCRdb lists one record per CDR3 protein. The sample has a few hundred thousand distinct CDR3 sequences; approximately 14% are singletons. The sample was blood. The receptor source for this set is a woman aged 18 to 35 with Graves' hyperthyroidism.

Comments on this clonotype: Given a much more abundant clone one base away, this may be a read error. This chain connects TRBV4-1 to TRBJ1-1; no reliable D call. The germline gives CDR1 MGHRA, CDR2 YSYEKL. The CDR3 consists of 13 residues. Here the CDR3 reads CAGSQTRGSSAFF. In DNA form, the CDR3 reads TGCGCCGGCAGCCAAACCCGGGGTAGTAGTGCTTTCTTT.

There are many counts of this clonotype. This chain connects TRBV6-2 or TRBV6-3 to TRBJ1-5; 7 bases match TRBD1. V dropped 5 bases and J dropped 7; count of bases not matched to a gene: 5. The CDR3 runs to 13 residues. CDR1 MNHEY and CDR2 SVGEGT come from the germline V gene. The CDR3 DNA reads as TGTGCCAGCAGTGACGACAGGGACCAGCCCCAGCATTTT. Its protein is CASSDDRDQPQHF.

In this sample, this clonotype turned up a few times. V is TRBV11-2 and J is TRBJ2-1, with 9 bases fitting TRBD2. CDR1 SGHAT and CDR2 FQNNGV come from the germline V gene. The CDR3 loop spans 18 amino acids. The ends lost 1 base at V and 8 bases at J; junction bases unmatched: 15. CDR3 in amino acids: CASSLGKLIGGRGHEQFF. DNA of the CDR3: TGTGCCAGCAGCTTAGGAAAGCTAATTGGCGGGAGGGGTCATGAGCAGTTCTTC.

Note on this clonotype: Possible read error: a much larger clone is one base away. The chain is built from TRBV6-1 and TRBJ2-1, with TRBD2 matching over 7 bases. TRBJ2-7 explains the end of the DNA better; the J call may be wrong. From germline, CDR1 is MNHNS and CDR2 SASEGT. This CDR3 region has 15 residues. CDR3 nucleotide sequence: TGTGCCAGCAGTGAAGGGGCTAGCGGCTACAATGAGCAGTACTTC. Translating it yields CASSEGASGYNEQYF.

The gene calls are TRBV15 and TRBJ1-5; D uncertain. Germline values: CDR1 LNHNV, CDR2 YYDKDF (reference sequence). The CDR3 is made up of 16 amino acids. V lost 0 bases to trimming and J lost 10 bases, with 19 bases between them. The CDR3 nucleotides read TGTGCCACCAGCAGAGAGAACTTCGGGATCCTCCAACCCCAGCATTTT. This translates into CATSRENFGILQPQHF.